These 18 T cell receptor beta chains came from one sample sequenced in a study of blood T cell repertoires in COVID-19. Sequencing used immunoSEQ multiplex PCR; TCRdb keeps in-frame clones, though not all of them. The table has roughly 100,000 clones, 70% to 90% seen once. Sequencing used peripheral blood. The receptors derive from a man aged 45-65 years with COVID-19, enrolled during active disease.

The rearrangement links TRBV20-1 to TRBJ2-5; D gene ambiguous. Germline V gives CDR1 DFQATT, CDR2 SNEGSKA (reference sequence). The V and J ends lost 4 bases and 5 bases respectively, with 8 bases between them. The CDR3 has 11 residues. CDR3 protein: CSAKHGETQYF. Written as DNA, the CDR3 is TGCAGTGCTAAACACGGGGAGACCCAGTACTTC.

Judged by abundance, this clone is medium-sized. The V gene is TRBV7-2, the J gene TRBJ1-2; 7 bases are a match to TRBD1. With V trimmed by 5 bases and J by 8 bases, 8 bases remained unmatched. The CDR3 contains 13 residues. The germline V gene has CDR1 SGHTA and CDR2 FQGNSA. CDR3 in amino acids: CASSPDRVAGYTF. In DNA, the CDR3 is TGTGCCAGCAGCCCCGACAGGGTAGCGGGCTACACCTTC.

This chain joins TRBV5-1 and TRBJ2-3; 7 bases line up with TRBD1. J gave up 2 bases and V 4 bases, and 4 bases lay outside the gene matches. CDR1 SGHRS and CDR2 YFSETQ come from the germline V gene. CDR3 length: 14 amino acids. CDR3 nucleotide sequence: TGCGCCAGCAGCGTGGGACAGCCCACAGATACGCAGTATTTT. It specifies CASSVGQPTDTQYF.

The genes are TRBV2 and TRBJ2-7, with D perhaps TRBD2 (7 bases). V lost 2 bases to trimming and J lost 2 bases, with 13 bases between them. In germline, CDR1 is SNHLY, CDR2 FYNNEI. This CDR3 comprises 15 residues. CDR3 loop: CASSESWGGPYEQYF. Written as DNA, the CDR3 is TGTGCCAGCAGTGAAAGCTGGGGGGGGCCCTACGAGCAGTACTTC. The whole variable domain, filled in from reference TRBV2 and TRBJ2-7, reads EPEVTQTPSHQVTQMGQEVILRCVPISNHLYFYWYRQILGQKVEFLVSFYNNEISEKSEIFDDQFSVERPDGSNFTLKIRSTKLEDSAMYFCASSESWGGPYEQYFGPGTRLTVT.

V is TRBV24-1 and J is TRBJ2-3, with 10 bases lining up with TRBD2. Germline V gene sequence: CDR1 KGHDR, CDR2 SFDVKD. The CDR3 extends over 17 amino acids. The V segment lost 5 bases and the J segment 2 bases; nucleotides outside the gene matches: 9. The CDR3 loop reads CATSAHRTSGITDTQYF. In nucleotides, the CDR3 is TGTGCCACCAGTGCCCACCGGACTAGCGGCATCACAGATACGCAGTATTTT.

This rearrangement joins TRBV28 to TRBJ1-1, with TRBD1 identical over 7 bases. The ends lost 2 bases at V and 6 bases at J; junction bases unmatched: 9. The CDR3 extends over 15 amino acids. Germline assignment: CDR1 MDHEN and CDR2 SYDVKM. CDR3: CASSLRPGGRAEAFF. The CDR3, as DNA: TGTGCCAGCAGTTTACGACCAGGGGGAAGGGCTGAAGCTTTCTTT.

The chain uses TRBV2 and TRBJ2-1, with 9 bases aligning to TRBD2. This CDR3 has 13 residues. J was trimmed by 7 bases and V by 4 bases; bases with no gene match: 2. From germline, CDR1 is SNHLY and CDR2 FYNNEI. The CDR3 here is CASSVTSGNEQFF. CDR3 DNA: TGTGCCAGCAGTGTGACTAGCGGAAATGAGCAGTTCTTC.

The J gene is TRBJ1-5, the V gene TRBV18; weak D call: TRBD1 (5 bases). The CDR3 has 16 amino acids. CDR1 is KGHSH, CDR2 LQKENI, per germline. V shed 4 bases and J shed 0 bases, with 13 bases lying between them. The CDR3 DNA reads TGTGCCAGCTCACAACAGACAGTTTATAGCAATCAGCCCCAGCATTTT. Translation gives CASSQQTVYSNQPQHF. Full variable domain (rest looked up from reference TRBV18 and TRBJ1-5): NAGVMQNPRHLVRRRGQEARLRCSPMKGHSHVYWYRQLPEEGLKFMVYLQKENIIDESGMPKERFSAEFPKEGPSILRIQQVVRGDSAAYFCASSQQTVYSNQPQHFGDGTRLSIL.

This chain connects TRBV29-1 to TRBJ1-1; 9 positions agree with TRBD1. The CDR3 has 14 residues. The germline V gene encodes CDR1 SQVTM and CDR2 ANQGSEA. V trimming: 6 bases; J trimming: 4 bases; junction bases outside the gene matches: 9. This CDR3 is CSVKTSTGGTEAFF. CDR3 in DNA: TGCAGCGTCAAGACTTCGACAGGGGGCACTGAAGCTTTCTTT.

The chain has TRBV5-1 and TRBJ1-6, with 7 bases fitting TRBD1. Germline V gene sequence: CDR1 SGHRS, CDR2 YFSETQ. Losses at the gene ends were 3 bases for V and 5 bases for J; bases not matched to a gene: 11. This CDR3 has 17 residues. The CDR3 loop reads CASSWGDRENNNSPLHF. CDR3 bases: TGCGCCAGCAGCTGGGGAGACAGGGAAAATAATAATTCACCCCTCCACTTT. Drawing the rest from reference TRBV5-1 and TRBJ1-6, the complete variable domain is KAGVTQTPRYLIKTRGQQVTLSCSPISGHRSVSWYQQTPGQGLQFLFEYFSETQRNKGNFPGRFSGRQFSNSRSEMNVSTLELGDSALYLCASSWGDRENNNSPLHFGNGTRLTVT.

This clone was observed once. V usage is TRBV4-1 and J usage is TRBJ1-1; no clear D gene. This CDR3 has 13 amino acids. CDR1 and CDR2 from the germline V gene are MGHRA and YSYEKL. Trimming stripped 1 base from V and 0 bases from J, with 3 bases between. DNA for the CDR3: TGCGCCAGCAGCCAAGCGGTGAACACTGAAGCTTTCTTT. It specifies CASSQAVNTEAFF.

The V gene is TRBV7-2, the J gene TRBJ1-2; 7 bases fit TRBD1. With 5 bases clipped from V and 4 bases from J, the junction kept 7 bases outside the gene matches. There are 14 residues in the CDR3. The V gene's germline CDR1 is SGHTA and CDR2 FQGNSA. CDR3 sequence (DNA): TGTGCCAGCAGCAAACCGGGACAGCTCTATGGCTACACCTTC. This gives the protein CASSKPGQLYGYTF.

The chain recombines TRBV2 with TRBJ1-2; D is perhaps TRBD1 (6 bases). CDR3 length: 15 residues. The germline CDR1 and CDR2 sequences are SNHLY and FYNNEI. Trimming cost V 5 bases and J 1 base, with 14 bases left between them. CDR3 loop: CASSLIGTINYGYTF. CDR3 bases: TGTGCCAGCAGTCTGATCGGGACAATTAACTATGGCTACACCTTC.

The genes are TRBV7-8 and TRBJ2-5; the match to TRBD2 covers 11 bases. CDR1 and CDR2 (germline): SGHVS, FQNEAQ. This CDR3 contains 17 residues. The V and J ends lost 2 bases and 2 bases, in that order; junction bases with no gene match: 7. CDR3 sequence reads: CASSLWASGGNQETQYF. The CDR3 DNA follows: TGTGCCAGCAGCTTATGGGCTAGCGGGGGGAATCAAGAGACCCAGTACTTC.

This rearrangement joins TRBV5-1 to TRBJ2-3, with D unclear. Trimming took 1 base from V and 5 from J, leaving 2 bases between them. CDR3 length: 11 residues. Germline V gene lookup returns CDR1 SGHRS and CDR2 YFSETQ. CDR3 nucleotides: TGCGCCAGCAGCTTGCAAGATACGCAGTATTTT. Its protein product is CASSLQDTQYF.

The chain is built from TRBV28 and TRBJ1-2, with D tentatively TRBD1 (6 bases). Trimming removed 7 bases at V and 3 bases at J, with 15 bases between. Germline V gene lookup returns CDR1 MDHEN and CDR2 SYDVKM. This CDR3 has 14 amino acids. The CDR3 DNA is TGTGCCAGCAACCGAATGGGACACTACTATGGCTACACCTTC. Its protein is CASNRMGHYYGYTF.

The sample holds one count of this clone. The gene calls are TRBV9 and TRBJ1-6; TRBD1 aligns across 9 bases. The CDR3 runs 15 residues. V lost 4 bases and J lost 9; bases outside the gene matches: 8. Germline CDR1 is SGDLS and CDR2 is YYNGEE. In nucleotides, the CDR3 is TGTGCCAGCAGCCCCACCGGGACAGGGAGTTCACCCCTCCACTTT. As protein: CASSPTGTGSSPLHF.

J is TRBJ1-3 and V is TRBV28, with 10 nucleotides matching TRBD1. The junction had 11 bases not matched to a gene; V was cut back by 5 bases and J by 4 bases. The CDR3 has 17 residues. The V gene's germline CDR1 is MDHEN and CDR2 SYDVKM. CDR3 nucleotide sequence: TGTGCCAGCAGTCCCTCTCCGGGACAGGGGAACGGAAACACCATATATTTT. It translates to CASSPSPGQGNGNTIYF. The entire variable domain, with the rest obtained from reference TRBV28 and TRBJ1-3, is as follows: DVKVTQSSRYLVKRTGEKVFLECVQDMDHENMFWYRQDPGLGLRLIYFSYDVKMKEKGDIPEGYSVSREKKERFSLILESASTNQTSMYLCASSPSPGQGNGNTIYFGEGSWLTVV.